This T cell receptor (beta chain) originates from a study of CD8 T cells in ankylosing spondylitis. Study-wide results and caveats: In synovial fluid and blood from reactive arthritis, some motif variants were previously reported. According to the report, clones linked to the disease were significantly enriched in matched synovial fluid samples taken from ankylosing spondylitis patients.

In the case of this clonotype: Its antigen is not known.

In making TCR beta libraries, quantitative 5'-RACE with molecular barcodes was used. TCRdb re-called the 5' RACE reads with MiXCR, one entry per CDR3 protein. The repertoire holds 150,000 or so distinct CDR3 sequences, with 11% as singletons. The TCR sequence derives from a male donor with ankylosing spondylitis or in good health (not recorded which). Sequenced: blood, either unsorted or a sorted T cell fraction (not recorded which).

The CDR3 DNA sequence: TGCGCCAGCAGCTTGGGAAGGGGGGCGAGCACAGATACGCAGTATTTT. Protein: CASSLGRGASTDTQYF. The chain employs TRBV5-1 and TRBJ2-3; D possibly matches TRBD1 or TRBD2 (6 bases each). CDR1 and CDR2 (germline): SGHRS, YFSETQ. With 0 bases removed from V and 0 bases from J, the gap between germline ends came to 11 bases. This CDR3 is built from 16 residues.